This TCR beta chain was sequenced in a study of OX40 agonist ivuxolimab in advanced cancers. Looking at the study overall: Head and neck, renal cell, melanoma or hepatocellular carcinoma were the cancers that dose-escalation patients had. The group had a mean age of roughly 56 years, ranged from roughly 20 to 79, and was roughly 83% male. Findings of the study overall: CD4+ and CD8+ T cells in blood underwent clonal expansion by week 6 at 0.1 to 3.0 mg/kg. The antigens recognized by the expanded peripheral T cells, that is their antigen specificity, were not determined.

Germline CDR1 SGHVS, CDR2 FQNEAQ. This CDR3 is built from 16 residues. V shed 5 bases and J 8 bases; nucleotides not matched to a gene: 9. For this clone: Its antigen is unknown.

Profiling relied on immunoSEQ multiplex PCR, and the TCRdb table lists in-frame clones only, not all of them. Among approximately 68,000 clones listed, 75% to 90% were seen once. Sample: CD4+ or CD8+ T cells sorted from blood, taken in a trial of the OX40 agonist ivuxolimab. This receptor was obtained from an adult with an advanced solid tumor such as melanoma, head and neck, liver or kidney cancer. The chain links TRBV7-8 to TRBJ2-2; TRBD1 matches 12 bases. CDR3 sequence (DNA): TGTGCCAGCAGCCTCCGGGACAGGGGGCCGGGGGGGGAGCTGTTTTTT. Protein: CASSLRDRGPGGELFF.